This is a list of T cell receptor beta chains from one sample in a study of blood T cell repertoires in COVID-19. Sequencing used immunoSEQ multiplex PCR; TCRdb keeps in-frame clones, though not all of them. There are about 130,000 clones in the sample; over 80% occur only once, and about 12% lies in the top ten. The material sequenced was peripheral blood. These receptors came from a man aged 60-69 years with acute or convalescent COVID-19. Both conserved end residues are part of each CDR3. Fields, in order: J gene, D gene, clone size, V gene, CDR3 DNA, CDR3 protein. A D gene is named only where the DNA matches it firmly. Clone size is given for some rows only: seen once, a few or many times, or a class if the clone is expanded.

>TRBJ1-5|.|.|TRBV6-5
TGTGCCAGCAGTTACTCGGCGGTGCAGCCCCAGCATTTT
CASSYSAVQPQHF
>TRBJ2-7|TRBD1|.|TRBV5-6
TGTGCCAGCAGCCATACGGACAGGGTTTACGAGCAGTACTTC
CASSHTDRVYEQYF
>TRBJ2-5|TRBD2|.|TRBV29-1
TGCAGCGTTGGAGGACTAGCGGGAGGCGGGGAGACCCAGTACTTC
CSVGGLAGGGETQYF
>TRBJ2-2|.|.|TRBV5-1
TGCGCCAGCAGCCGGTACACCGGGGAGCTGTTTTTT
CASSRYTGELFF
>TRBJ2-7|.|.|TRBV5-1
TGCGCCAGCAGCTTGGGCGGCCCCTACGAGCAGTACTTC
CASSLGGPYEQYF
>TRBJ2-6|TRBD1|.|TRBV2
TGTGCCAGCATGTACGGGACAGGGAGGTTGGGTGGGGCCAACGTCCTGACTTTC
CASMYGTGRLGGANVLTF
>TRBJ2-2|.|.|TRBV15
TGTGCCACCAGCAGAGACTGGGCAGGTAACACCGGGGAGCTGTTTTTT
CATSRDWAGNTGELFF
>TRBJ2-5|TRBD1|.|TRBV27
TGTGCCAGCAGTTTATCCTACGCAGGGGGGACCCAGTACTTC
CASSLSYAGGTQYF
>TRBJ1-1|.|.|TRBV2
TGTGCCAGCAACCAAAGGGGTTTCGCTGAAGCTTTCTTT
CASNQRGFAEAFF
>TRBJ2-7|TRBD2|.|TRBV7-9
TGTGCCAGCAGCCCCGGGACTAGCGGGAGGGCCGGGAGCGCCTACGAGCAGTACTTC
CASSPGTSGRAGSAYEQYF
>TRBJ1-2|TRBD1|once|TRBV7-9
TGTGCCAGCAGCTTCTGGGGGGACAGACCTAACTATGGCTACACCTTC
CASSFWGDRPNYGYTF
>TRBJ2-3|.|.|TRBV12-5
TGTGCTAGTGGTTTTCGGACACACCGATCAACAGATACGCAGTATTTT
CASGFRTHRSTDTQYF
>TRBJ2-1|TRBD2|.|TRBV28
TGTGCCAGCAGTTCCCCGGGACTAGCGGGAGGGCGCAATGAGCAGTTCTTC
CASSSPGLAGGRNEQFF
>TRBJ1-5|.|.|TRBV27
TGTGCCAGCAGTTTAGGCATCCTCGATCAGCCCCAGCATTTT
CASSLGILDQPQHF
>TRBJ2-7|TRBD2|.|TRBV3-1/TRBV3-2
TGTGCCAGCAGCCGAGCGGGGGGCCCCTACGAGCAGTACTTC
CASSRAGGPYEQYF
>TRBJ2-7|TRBD2|once|TRBV9
TGTGCCAGCAGCGTAGGACGGACTAGCGGGAGCGACGAGCAGTACTTC
CASSVGRTSGSDEQYF
>TRBJ1-1|.|.|TRBV27
TGTGCCAGCAGTTCACCCCCACAGGGATTCCGGAACACTGAAGCTTTCTTT
CASSSPPQGFRNTEAFF
>TRBJ1-6|.|.|TRBV9
TGTGCCAGCAGCGTAGGGCGGCTAAATAATTCACCCCTCCACTTT
CASSVGRLNNSPLHF
>TRBJ1-5|.|once|TRBV30
TGTGCCTGGAGTGTAGGGGGGGGTCAGCCCCAGCATTTT
CAWSVGGGQPQHF
>TRBJ2-5|.|.|TRBV18
TGTGCCAGCTCACCCCACACCGCCGGAGAAGAGACCCAGTACTTC
CASSPHTAGEETQYF
>TRBJ2-1|.|.|TRBV7-8
TGTGCCAGCAGCTTAGCCCAGCCCGGGAATGAGCAGTTCTTC
CASSLAQPGNEQFF
>TRBJ2-3|TRBD2|.|TRBV28
TGTGCCAGCTCCTCGACCTGGCGGGAGGGCACAGATACGCAGTATTTT
CASSSTWREGTDTQYF